This T cell receptor beta chain was retrieved from a study of blood T cell repertoires in COVID-19. Study-wide background: Acute and convalescent COVID-19 samples came from the United States, Italy and Spain.

Trimming took off 7 bases at V and 1 base at J, with 13 bases between the two ends. This CDR3 is 14 amino acids long. The germline CDR1 and CDR2 sequences are MDHEN and SYDVKM. As processed by the authors: Estimates of nucleated cell counts were drawn from the amplification of reference gene primers. TCRdb's copy holds only in-frame clones and misses some; the assay was immunoSEQ multiplex PCR. The V and J calls and the clone size are those of that table, but D and trimming were determined from the DNA. The sample consists of 120,000 to 150,000 clones, over 80% of them appearing once. The sequenced sample was peripheral blood. V is TRBV28 and J is TRBJ1-1, with unresolved D. This clonotype was sampled from a man in his thirties or forties with COVID-19, enrolled during active disease. The CDR3 loop reads CASTQSTGNTEAFF. CDR3 bases: TGTGCCAGCACCCAATCTACGGGGAACACTGAAGCTTTCTTT. The variable domain in full, with the rest retrieved from reference TRBV28 and TRBJ1-1, is DVKVTQSSRYLVKRTGEKVFLECVQDMDHENMFWYRQDPGLGLRLIYFSYDVKMKEKGDIPEGYSVSREKKERFSLILESASTNQTSMYLCASTQSTGNTEAFFGQGTRLTVV.